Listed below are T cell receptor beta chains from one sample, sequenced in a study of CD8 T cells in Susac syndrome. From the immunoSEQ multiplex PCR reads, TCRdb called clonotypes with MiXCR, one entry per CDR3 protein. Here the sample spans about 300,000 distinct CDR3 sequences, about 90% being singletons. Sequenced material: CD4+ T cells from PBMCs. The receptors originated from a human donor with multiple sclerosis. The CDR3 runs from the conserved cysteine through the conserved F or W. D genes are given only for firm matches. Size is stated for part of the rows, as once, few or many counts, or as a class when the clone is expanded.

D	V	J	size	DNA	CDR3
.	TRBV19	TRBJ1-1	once	TGTGCCAGTAGTTATTCCCCGCAGGCGAGCACTGAAGCTTTCTTT	CASSYSPQASTEAFF
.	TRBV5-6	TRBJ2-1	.	TGTGCCAGCAGCTCCCTAGGGGCTGGGGCCGGCGAGCAGTTCTTC	CASSSLGAGAGEQFF
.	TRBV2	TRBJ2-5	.	TGTGCCAGCAACGGCGGGCGGCCCGGAGAGACCCAGTACTTC	CASNGGRPGETQYF
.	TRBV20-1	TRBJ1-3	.	TGCAGTGCTAGAGCCCGGGCCAGAAACACCATATATTTT	CSARARARNTIYF
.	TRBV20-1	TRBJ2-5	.	TGCAGTGCAAGTGTGACGGGCGCTGAGACCCAGTACTTC	CSASVTGAETQYF
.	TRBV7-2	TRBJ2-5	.	TGTGCCAGCAGAACCGAGTGGGCCGAGACCCAGTACTTC	CASRTEWAETQYF
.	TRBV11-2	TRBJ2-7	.	TGTGCCAGCAGCTTAGATCCCTACGAGCAGTACTTC	CASSLDPYEQYF
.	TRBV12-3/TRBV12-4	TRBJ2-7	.	TGTGCCAGCACACTGACAGGCCCTCCCTCCTACGAGCAGTACTTC	CASTLTGPPSYEQYF
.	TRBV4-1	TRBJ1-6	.	TGCGCCAGCAGCCAAGGGGTAGGCCCCTCACCCCTCCACTTT	CASSQGVGPSPLHF
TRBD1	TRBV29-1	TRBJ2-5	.	TGCAGCTTGGGACAGGGGGGAGGTGGAGAGACCCAGTACTTC	CSLGQGGGGETQYF
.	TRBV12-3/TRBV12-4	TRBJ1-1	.	TGTGCCAGCACCCTAAGAGGGTGGAACACTGAAGCTTTCTTT	CASTLRGWNTEAFF
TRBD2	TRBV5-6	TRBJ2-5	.	TGTGCCATGAGCGCGGGGGGGCCCCAAGAGACCCAGTACTTC	CAMSAGGPQETQYF
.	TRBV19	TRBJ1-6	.	TGTGCCTCTAGGGGGTACGTGAATTCACCCCTCCACTTT	CASRGYVNSPLHF
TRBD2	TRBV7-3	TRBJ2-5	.	TGTGCCAGCAGCTTAGGGCCTAGCGGGAGCAAGAATGCCCAGTACTTC	CASSLGPSGSKNAQYF
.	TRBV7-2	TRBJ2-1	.	TGTGCCAGCACCATTTACGGTAGTTATAGTGAGCAGTTCTTC	CASTIYGSYSEQFF
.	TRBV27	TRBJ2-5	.	TGTGCCAGCAGTGGAAGGGTGTCATCAGAGACCCAGTACTTC	CASSGRVSSETQYF
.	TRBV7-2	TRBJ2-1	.	TGTGCCAGCAGCTCGGAGGGCTACAATGAGCAGTTCTTC	CASSSEGYNEQFF
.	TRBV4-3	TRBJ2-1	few	TGCGCCAGCAGCCAAGATACAGGGACGGATGAGCAGTTCTTC	CASSQDTGTDEQFF
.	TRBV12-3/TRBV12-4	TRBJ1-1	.	TGTGCCAGCAGCCTCCTCGAGGGCGGCACTGAAGCTTTCTTT	CASSLLEGGTEAFF
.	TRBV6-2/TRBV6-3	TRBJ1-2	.	TGTGCCAGCACTATTGGAGTTCACAACTATGGCTACACCTTC	CASTIGVHNYGYTF
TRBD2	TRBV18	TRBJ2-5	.	TGTGCCAGCTCAACTAGCGGGGTACAAGAGACCCAGTACTTC	CASSTSGVQETQYF
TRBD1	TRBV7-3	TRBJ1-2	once	TGTGCCAGCAGCTTAATTACAGGGGGTGGCTACACCTTC	CASSLITGGGYTF
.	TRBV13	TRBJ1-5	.	TGTGCCAGCAGTGCGGGGGGTAGGGCCCAGCATTTT	CASSAGGRAQHF
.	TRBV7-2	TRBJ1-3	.	TGTGCCAGCAGGAAAGGCCGGGAAATCAACACCATATATTTT	CASRKGREINTIYF
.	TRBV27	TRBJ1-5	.	TGTGCCAGCAGCCTAGGTAAGGATGGACCGGGACGCAATCAGCCCCAGCATTTT	CASSLGKDGPGRNQPQHF
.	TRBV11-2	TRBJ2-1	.	TGTGCCAGCAGCATAATACCGGACACAAGATATGAGCAGTTCTTC	CASSIIPDTRYEQFF
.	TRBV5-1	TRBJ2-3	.	TGCGCCAGCAGCTTGGGGGACCCATCCGCAGATACGCAGTATTTT	CASSLGDPSADTQYF
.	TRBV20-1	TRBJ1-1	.	TGCAGTGCTAGGAATATGGGAGAAGCTTTCTTT	CSARNMGEAFF
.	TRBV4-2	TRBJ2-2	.	TGTGCCAGCAGCCGGGGCCCTAGAGGCAACACCGGGGAGCTGTTTTTT	CASSRGPRGNTGELFF
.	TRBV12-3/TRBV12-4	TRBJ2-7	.	TGTGCCAGCAGTTTAATGCTAGACTCCTACGAGCAGTACTTC	CASSLMLDSYEQYF
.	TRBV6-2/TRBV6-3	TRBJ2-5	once	TGTGCCAGCAGTTCCTACAGGGACCAAGAGACCCAGTACTTC	CASSSYRDQETQYF
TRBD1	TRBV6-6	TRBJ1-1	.	TGTGCCACCAAGGACAGGTTGAACACTGAAGCTTTCTTT	CATKDRLNTEAFF
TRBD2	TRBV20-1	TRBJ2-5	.	TGCAGTGCTGACGCCGGGACTAGCGGGGGGATAGAGACCCAGTACTTC	CSADAGTSGGIETQYF
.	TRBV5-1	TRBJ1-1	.	TGCGCCAGCAGCTCGACCCCAGGCAACCGACCGAACACTGAAGCTTTCTTT	CASSSTPGNRPNTEAFF
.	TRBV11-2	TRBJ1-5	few	TGTGCCAGCAGCTTGGGGCATTTT	CASSLGHF
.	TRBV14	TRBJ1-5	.	TGTGCCAGCAGCCGGGCCCTGAACCAGCCCCAGCATTTT	CASSRALNQPQHF
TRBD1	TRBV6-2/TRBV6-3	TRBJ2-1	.	TGTGCCAGCAGCCAGACAGGGGGCGCTGGTTCCTACAATGAGCAGTTCTTC	CASSQTGGAGSYNEQFF
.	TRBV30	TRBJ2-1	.	TGTGCCTGGAGCACCGGCCCCTCTACGCAGTTCTTC	CAWSTGPSTQFF
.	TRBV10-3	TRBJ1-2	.	TGTGCCATCAGAGGGGCAGGCCCTAACTATGGCTACACCTTC	CAIRGAGPNYGYTF
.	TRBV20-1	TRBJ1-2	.	TGCAGTGCTAGAGATTCTGGGACGGCGACAAATGGCTACACCTTC	CSARDSGTATNGYTF
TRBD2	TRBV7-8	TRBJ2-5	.	TGTGCCAGCAGCTTAGCGCGGACTAGCGGGACGGAAGAGACCCAGTACTTC	CASSLARTSGTEETQYF
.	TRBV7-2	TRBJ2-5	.	TGTGCCAGCAGCTCCTCTCTCGGGGGGCCCCAAGAGACCCAGTACTTC	CASSSSLGGPQETQYF
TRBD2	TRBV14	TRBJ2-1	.	TGTGCCAGCAGCCCCCGGACTAGTCGAGGCAATGAGCAGTTCTTC	CASSPRTSRGNEQFF
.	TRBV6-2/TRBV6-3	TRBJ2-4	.	TGTGCCAGCACCCAGAGCCGTGATTCGGGGGCCTCTCTAGCCAAAAACATTCAGTACTTC	CASTQSRDSGASLAKNIQYF
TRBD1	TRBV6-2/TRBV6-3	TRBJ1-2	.	TGTGCCAGCAGAAATCAAGGGGGCAGCTCGGGTGGCTACACCTTC	CASRNQGGSSGGYTF
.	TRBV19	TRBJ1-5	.	TGTGCCAGTAGTATAGATCGAACTCAGCCCCAGCATTTT	CASSIDRTQPQHF
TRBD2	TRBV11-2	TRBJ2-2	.	TGTGCCAGCAGCCTCACTAGCGGGGGGGCCGCCGGGGAGCTGTTTTTT	CASSLTSGGAAGELFF
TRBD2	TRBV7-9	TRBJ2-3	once	TGTGCCAGCAGCCTCCCTAATAGCGGGAGGGAGCGCACAGATACGCAGTATTTT	CASSLPNSGRERTDTQYF
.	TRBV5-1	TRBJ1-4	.	TGCGCCAGCAGCTTTGGGAAGAGAAATGAAAAACTGTTTTTT	CASSFGKRNEKLFF
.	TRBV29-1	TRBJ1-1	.	TGCGCCTACGAACAGAACCAAAGGAACACTGAAGCTTTCTTT	CAYEQNQRNTEAFF
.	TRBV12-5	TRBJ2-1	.	TGTGCTAGTGGAAAGGAGAGGGACAATGAGCAGTTCTTC	CASGKERDNEQFF
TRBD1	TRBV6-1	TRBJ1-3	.	TGTGCCAGCAGCCCGGAACGACAGGGCAGGGGAAGAAACACCATATATTTT	CASSPERQGRGRNTIYF
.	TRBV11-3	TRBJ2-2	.	TGTGCCAGCAGCTTTGAGATCACCGGGGAGCTGTTTTTT	CASSFEITGELFF
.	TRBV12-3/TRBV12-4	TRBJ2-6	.	TGTGCCAGCAGTCCCCGCGGGGGCGGATCGGGCTCTGGGGCCAACGTCCTGACTTTC	CASSPRGGGSGSGANVLTF
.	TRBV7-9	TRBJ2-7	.	TGTGCCAGCAGCTTGGGACTGGACGTCTACGAGCAGTACTTC	CASSLGLDVYEQYF
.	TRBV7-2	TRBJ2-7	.	TGTGCCAGCAGCTTAGCCCCCGGGGGTCCTCCCTACGAGCAGTACTTC	CASSLAPGGPPYEQYF
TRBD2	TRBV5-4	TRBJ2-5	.	TGTGCCAGCAGCCTATCCACCGGCGGGGGAGAGACCCAGTACTTC	CASSLSTGGGETQYF
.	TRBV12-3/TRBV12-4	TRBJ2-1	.	TGTGCCAGCAGTTTAAAGTGGGGCGGGAACAATGAGCAGTTCTTC	CASSLKWGGNNEQFF
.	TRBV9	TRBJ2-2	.	TGTGCCAGCAGCGTAGCGAGTGGCCCGGGGACCGGGGAGCTGTTTTTT	CASSVASGPGTGELFF